The source of this TCR beta chain is a study of T cell responses to AZD1222 COVID-19 vaccine. Study conclusions and caveats: There were mostly white British donors and more females than males, and clonal diversity was possibly underestimated.

V lost 3 bases, J lost 0 bases, and 14 bases lay in between. The CDR3 totals 15 residues. Germline CDR1 reads SQVTM; CDR2 reads ANQGSEA. TCRdb keeps only in-frame clones here, not all; method: immunoSEQ multiplex PCR. Of 130,000 to 150,000 clones in the sample, about 90% were seen once. Of note for this clone: As yet, its antigen is unknown.

The receptor was derived from an adult in good health. Sequencing used peripheral blood, obtained on day 0 of AZD1222 vaccination. The chain combines TRBV29-1 with TRBJ1-2; D is possibly TRBD1 (6 bases). Here the CDR3 reads CSVENGQLANYGYTF. The DNA for the CDR3 is TGCAGCGTTGAGAACGGACAGTTAGCTAACTATGGCTACACCTTC. The full variable domain, rest sourced from reference TRBV29-1 and TRBJ1-2, is SAVISQKPSRDICQRGTSLTIQCQVDSQVTMMFWYRQQPGQSLTLIATANQGSEATYESGFVIDKFPISRPNLTFSTLTVSNMSPEDSSIYLCSVENGQLANYGYTFGSGTRLTVV.